The clone carrying this T cell receptor (beta chain) was detected a few times. As yet, its antigen is unknown. Genomic DNA was the PCR template. Amplification of the beta chain CDR3 used 30 forward and 13 reverse multiplex primers. TCRdb re-called the multiplex PCR reads through MiXCR, storing one row per CDR3 protein. This table has about 270,000 distinct CDR3 sequences, roughly 50% appearing once. The CDR3 sequence is 11 residues long. From germline, CDR1 is LNHDA and CDR2 SQIVND (reference sequence). V gave up 10 bases and J gave up 2 bases; unmatched junction bases: 2. The source of the sample is a study of type 1 and type 2 diabetes patients. At the level of the study: From PBMCs, CD4+ and CD8+ T cells were isolated by magnetic microbeads.

General study points: With limited T2D and control samples, some T1D-only expanded clones may not be T1D-specific. Type 2 diabetes patients had few highly-expanded CD4+ clones, median one.

Sequencing used peripheral blood mononuclear cells (PBMCs). This rearrangement joins TRBV19 to TRBJ2-7; 7 nucleotides agree with TRBD1. This TCR came from a man aged 18 to 35 with type 2 diabetes. CDR3 in amino acids: CATGTAYEQYF. CDR3 bases: TGTGCCACCGGGACAGCCTACGAGCAGTACTTC.